Sequencing of this TCR beta chain was carried out in a study of early stage breast cancer tumors. Study findings and constraints: Commonly generated sequences made up most enriched TCRB sequences shared between patients.

Comments on this clone: Its antigen is as yet unknown.

The CDR3 length is 13 residues. V was trimmed by 6 bases and J by 1 base, leaving 9 bases between them. Germline V lookup: CDR1 SNHLY, CDR2 FYNNEI. Sequencing was performed with immunoSEQ multiplex PCR; in TCRdb, only in-frame clones are kept and a portion is missing. The repertoire consists of some 72,000 clones, with approximately 79% occurring once and the leading ten covering 3.5%. This chain connects TRBV2 to TRBJ1-1; D is perhaps TRBD1 (5 bases). Sequenced input: blood. This TCR derives from a person aged 55-75 years with breast cancer. The CDR3 bases are TGTGCCAGCAGGCGACAGACGAACACTGAAGCTTTCTTT. The encoded protein is CASRRQTNTEAFF.